The 25 T cell receptor beta chains listed next were all sequenced from one sample in a study of monozygotic twins with inflammatory bowel disease. TCRdb reprocessed the 5' RACE reads and stores each CDR3 protein as one record, lacking DNA. Found here are 400,000 to 500,000 distinct CDR3 sequences; the top ten clones hold around 2.5%. The specimen sequenced was blood. Receptors were obtained from a human donor with ulcerative colitis or Crohn's disease, or a healthy co-twin of an affected twin (not recorded which).

The chain's CDR3 is CASRLAGASYNEQFF. The V call is TRBV28, the J call TRBJ2-1; the TRBD2 assignment by TCRdb is unverifiable without DNA. The germline CDR1 and CDR2 sequences are MDHEN and SYDVKM. The length of the CDR3 is 15 residues.

The J gene is TRBJ2-1, the V gene TRBV20-1; TCRdb returns TRBD2, unconfirmable since there is no DNA. CDR1 DFQATT and CDR2 SNEGSKA come from the germline V gene (reference sequence). The CDR3 has 16 amino acids. The CDR3 sequence is CSARDFRLAGYGEQFF.

The gene calls are TRBV5-1 and TRBJ2-1; TCRdb's D call of TRBD1 is untestable without DNA. Germline values: CDR1 SGHRS, CDR2 YFSETQ. The CDR3 totals 13 residues. Here the CDR3 reads CASRPGLGDEQFF.

The rearrangement uses TRBV14 and TRBJ2-5; TCRdb's D call of TRBD2 is untestable without DNA. This CDR3 region has 15 residues. Looked up from germline, CDR1 is SGHDN and CDR2 is FVKESK. CDR3 loop: CASSQDWRGRETQYF.

The gene calls are TRBV10-3 and TRBJ1-5. The CDR3 spans 13 residues. The germline V gene encodes CDR1 ENHRY and CDR2 SYGVKD. The CDR3: CAITEGLNQPQHF.

The chain uses TRBV5-1 and TRBJ2-1. Germline V CDR1 and CDR2: SGHRS, YFSETQ. The CDR3 covers 11 residues. The CDR3 here is CASQEANEQFF.

This chain links TRBV20-1 with TRBJ1-5; checking the TCRdb D call of TRBD1 is not possible without DNA. Germline V gives CDR1 DFQATT, CDR2 SNEGSKA (reference sequence). This CDR3 comprises 16 residues. CDR3 amino acids: CSARDGGVASGQPQHF.

The chain couples TRBV27 to TRBJ2-6; TCRdb's D gene call, TRBD2, goes unchecked for lack of DNA. This CDR3 contains 17 residues. From germline, CDR1 is MNHEY and CDR2 SMNVEV (reference sequence). CDR3 in amino acids: CASSFRSVRSGANVLTF.

The chain links TRBV5-6 to TRBJ2-6. This CDR3 spans 15 amino acids. Looked up from germline, CDR1 is SGHDT and CDR2 is YYEEEE. The CDR3 loop is CASSWQGSGANVLTF. Based on the CDR3 plus reference TRBV5-6 and TRBJ2-6, the full variable domain is DAGVTQSPTHLIKTRGQQVTLRCSPKSGHDTVSWYQQALGQGPQFIFQYYEEEERQRGNFPDRFSGHQFPNYSSELNVNALLLGDSALYLCASSWQGSGANVLTFGAGSRLTVL.

V usage is TRBV28 and J usage is TRBJ1-4; TCRdb's D call, TRBD1, is unchecked because there is no DNA. CDR3 length: 15 residues. The V gene's germline CDR1 is MDHEN and CDR2 SYDVKM. The CDR3: CASSPRVTGTEKLFF.

V usage is TRBV3-1 and J usage is TRBJ2-7; TCRdb outputs TRBD2, but without DNA this stays unchecked. Germline V gene data show CDR1 as LGHDT and CDR2 as YNNKEL (reference sequence). This CDR3 is built from 13 residues. The CDR3 sequence: CARGRDSTYEQYF.

The V and J genes are TRBV20-1 and TRBJ1-5. From germline, CDR1 is DFQATT and CDR2 SNEGSKA (reference sequence). This CDR3 is 14 amino acids long. The CDR3 spells CSARGQGPNQPQHF.

V and J are TRBV6-5 and TRBJ2-1; as DNA is missing, the TRBD2 call by TCRdb cannot be tested. CDR1 and CDR2 from the germline V gene are MNHEY and SVGAGI. The CDR3 consists of 17 residues. CDR3 amino acids: CASSYEGSLSSYNEQFF.

This sequence joins TRBV20-1 and TRBJ2-7; TCRdb picks TRBD1, but there is no DNA to check that call. The CDR3 consists of 14 residues. The germline gives CDR1 DFQATT, CDR2 SNEGSKA (reference sequence). CDR3 region: CSAIDREGLYEQYF.

The genes are TRBV6-5 and TRBJ2-1. CDR1 MNHEY and CDR2 SVGAGI come from the germline V gene. The CDR3 runs to 14 residues. CDR3 loop: CASSYSGWSNEQLF.

The V gene is TRBV12-3 or TRBV12-4, the J gene TRBJ2-7; the TRBD1 assignment by TCRdb is unverifiable without DNA. The CDR3 loop spans 15 amino acids. This CDR3 reads CASSPHGGVSYEQYF.

The chain uses TRBV20-1 and TRBJ2-1. CDR3 length: 11 amino acids. In germline, CDR1 is DFQATT, CDR2 SNEGSKA (reference sequence). The chain's CDR3 is CSARLDNEQFF.

This chain joins TRBV5-1 and TRBJ2-2. The CDR3 consists of 16 residues. Germline V gene data show CDR1 as SGHRS and CDR2 as YFSETQ. CDR3 protein: CASSSTGQRNTGELFF.

The chain employs TRBV12-3 or TRBV12-4 and TRBJ2-7; TCRdb lists TRBD2, though no DNA is available to test this call. The CDR3 covers 15 residues. This chain's CDR3 is CASSYGLAGEPEQYF.

V and J are TRBV6-5 and TRBJ1-2; TCRdb gives TRBD1 as the D gene, but with no DNA this cannot be confirmed. CDR1 and CDR2 from the germline V gene are MNHEY and SVGAGI. The CDR3 is 13 residues long. The CDR3 here is CASSYGRPYGYTF.

The chain couples TRBV7-6 to TRBJ2-7; TCRdb calls TRBD1, which cannot be checked without DNA. The V gene's germline CDR1 is SGHVS and CDR2 FNYEAQ. The CDR3 totals 15 residues. CDR3 sequence: CASSLGEDRYLPQYF.

The rearrangement joins TRBV11-1 to TRBJ1-3; TCRdb selects TRBD1, and the lack of DNA leaves this call unchecked. Germline V lookup: CDR1 SGHAT, CDR2 FQDESV (reference sequence). The CDR3 is 18 residues long. CDR3 amino acids: CASSLFFGAARDGNTIYF.

The V call is TRBV27, the J call TRBJ1-4; TCRdb names TRBD1, which stays unverified in the absence of DNA. The CDR3 extends over 14 amino acids. The germline CDR1 and CDR2 sequences are MNHEY and SMNVEV (reference sequence). The chain's CDR3 is CASSSRTGREKLFF.

The gene calls are TRBV15 and TRBJ2-1; TCRdb's D call of TRBD1 is untestable without DNA. Germline V gene sequence: CDR1 LNHNV, CDR2 YYDKDF (reference sequence). CDR3 length equals 13 residues. The CDR3: CATEVREHNEQFF.

This rearrangement joins TRBV7-2 to TRBJ1-2. Germline values: CDR1 SGHTA, CDR2 FQGNSA. The CDR3 is 13 amino acids. CDR3 loop: CASSSDHEYGYTF.